The 3 T cell receptor beta chains reported below all come from one sample, sequenced in a study of cytomegalovirus exposure and HLA in healthy donors. Primers included in the PCR were 60 Vbeta and 13 Jbeta primers. Generated by immunoSEQ multiplex PCR, the TCRdb table keeps only in-frame clones and is missing some. This sample yields around 90,000 clones, of which roughly 85% are seen a single time; around 7.4% belongs to the top ten. The sample comprised PBMCs. All receptors derive from a man aged 40-49 years in good health and CMV-seropositive.

The chain joins TRBV2 to TRBJ2-1; TRBD2 agrees at 12 bases. The CDR3 sequence is 14 residues long. The junction had 7 bases not matched to a gene; V was cut back by 8 bases and J by 8 bases. Germline V gives CDR1 SNHLY, CDR2 FYNNEI. CDR3 in DNA: TGTGCCAGCCGCAGGACTAGCGGGATCGATGAGCAGTTCTTC. Amino acids: CASRRTSGIDEQFF. Complete variable domain (other parts from reference TRBV2 and TRBJ2-1): EPEVTQTPSHQVTQMGQEVILRCVPISNHLYFYWYRQILGQKVEFLVSFYNNEISEKSEIFDDQFSVERPDGSNFTLKIRSTKLEDSAMYFCASRRTSGIDEQFFGPGTRLTVL.

The chain has TRBV4-2 and TRBJ1-4, with 10 positions matching TRBD1. This CDR3 region has 16 residues. V was clipped by 1 base and J by 6 bases; unmatched bases: 5. CDR1 is LGHNA, CDR2 YNFKEQ, per germline. CDR3 coding DNA: TGTGCCAGCAGCCAAGCTGAAGGGACAGGGGATGAAAAACTGTTTTTT. This gives the protein CASSQAEGTGDEKLFF.

V gene TRBV12-5 combines with J gene TRBJ2-7; 7 bases match TRBD1. Looked up from germline, CDR1 is LGHNT and CDR2 is FRNRAP. The junction had 9 bases not matched to a gene; V was cut back by 4 bases and J by 3 bases. The CDR3 is made up of 15 amino acids. DNA for the CDR3: TGTGCTAGTGGTTCCCCCACAGGGGTCGGCTACGAGCAGTACTTC. As protein: CASGSPTGVGYEQYF.